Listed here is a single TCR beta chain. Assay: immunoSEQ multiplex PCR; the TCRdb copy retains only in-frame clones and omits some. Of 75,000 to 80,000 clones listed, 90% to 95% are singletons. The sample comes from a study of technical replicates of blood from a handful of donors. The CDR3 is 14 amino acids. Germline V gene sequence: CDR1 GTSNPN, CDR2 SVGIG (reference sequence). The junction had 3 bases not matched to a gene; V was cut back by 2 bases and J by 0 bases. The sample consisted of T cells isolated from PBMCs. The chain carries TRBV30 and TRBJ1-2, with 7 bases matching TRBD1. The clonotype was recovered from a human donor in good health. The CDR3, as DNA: TGTGCCTGGAGTAAAGGGGGCGCTAACTATGGCTACACCTTC. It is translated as CAWSKGGANYGYTF.